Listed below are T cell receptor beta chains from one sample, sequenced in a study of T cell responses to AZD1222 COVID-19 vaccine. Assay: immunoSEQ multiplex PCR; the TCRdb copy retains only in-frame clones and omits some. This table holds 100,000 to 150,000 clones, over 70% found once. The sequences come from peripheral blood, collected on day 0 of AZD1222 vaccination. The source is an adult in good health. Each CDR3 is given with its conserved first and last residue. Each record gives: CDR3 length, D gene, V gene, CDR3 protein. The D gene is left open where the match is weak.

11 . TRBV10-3 CAILGETEAFF
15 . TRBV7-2 CASSLARAKTQPQHF
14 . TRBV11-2 CASSSMAQYNEQFF
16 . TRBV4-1 CASSQVPARGPLEQYF
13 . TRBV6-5 CASSYELGEKLFF
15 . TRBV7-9 CASSLALGGNTEAFF
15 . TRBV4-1 CASSQRLGGNYEQYF
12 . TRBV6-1 CASNLGNTEAFF
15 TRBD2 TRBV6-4 CASMARGGTTDTQYF
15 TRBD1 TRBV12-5 CASGLGQGGIPPQHF
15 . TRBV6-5 CASSSPLGPHTEAFF
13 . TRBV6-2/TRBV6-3 CASSYSRDNEAFF
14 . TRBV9 CASSVGQRRDEQYF
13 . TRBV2 CASYSGGKTEAFF
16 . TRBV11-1 CASSLAEGKNTGELFF
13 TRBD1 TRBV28 CASSPGQGGGYTF
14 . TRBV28 CASSLSKGKNIQYF
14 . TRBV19 CASSWGYHSYEQYF
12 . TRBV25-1 CASSETGYEQYF
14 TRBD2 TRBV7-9 CASSLVAGGDEQFF
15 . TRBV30 CAWSWSRQANSPLHF
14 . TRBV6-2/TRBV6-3 CASSYSHKAGGLTF
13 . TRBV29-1 CSVGSGANTEAFF
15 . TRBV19 CASSIEQGIDDEQFF
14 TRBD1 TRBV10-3 CAIRTTGDTGELFF
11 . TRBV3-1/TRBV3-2 CASRQQETQYF
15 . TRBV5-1 CASSLRGTQDYEQYF
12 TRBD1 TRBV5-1 CASSWDSEGYTF